The rows below give T cell receptor beta chains drawn from one sample of a study of cytomegalovirus exposure and HLA in healthy donors. Sequencing was performed with immunoSEQ multiplex PCR; in TCRdb, only in-frame clones are kept and a portion is missing. The profile covers 150,000 to 180,000 clones, with roughly 70% appearing a single time and approximately 2.1% taken by the ten largest. Sequenced: PBMCs. The receptors derive from a man aged 30 to 39 in good health and CMV-seronegative. Each CDR3 is given with its conserved first and last residue. Fields, in order: D gene, clone size, J gene, V gene, CDR3 protein, CDR3 DNA. A D gene is named only where the DNA matches it firmly. Some rows have no size entry. The others give once, few or many, or a class for an expanded clone.

d_call: TRBD2
clone_size: few
j_call: TRBJ2-4
v_call: TRBV5-6
cdr3_aa: CASSMASSGGIQYF
cdr3_nt: TGTGCCAGCAGCATGGCCTCGTCGGGAGGCATTCAGTACTTC

d_call: TRBD2
clone_size: NA
j_call: TRBJ2-1
v_call: TRBV6-5
cdr3_aa: CASSPLAGGGDEQFF
cdr3_nt: TGTGCCAGCAGTCCCCTAGCGGGGGGAGGCGATGAGCAGTTCTTC

d_call: NA
clone_size: few
j_call: TRBJ1-3
v_call: TRBV28
cdr3_aa: CASITGIGNTIYF
cdr3_nt: TGTGCCAGTATAACAGGGATCGGAAACACCATATATTTT

d_call: NA
clone_size: once
j_call: TRBJ1-2
v_call: TRBV29-1
cdr3_aa: CSVDGNYGYTF
cdr3_nt: TGCAGCGTTGACGGTAACTATGGCTACACCTTC

d_call: TRBD1
clone_size: NA
j_call: TRBJ2-1
v_call: TRBV7-3
cdr3_aa: CASSLDRGNEQFF
cdr3_nt: TGTGCCAGCAGCCTCGACAGGGGCAATGAGCAGTTCTTC

d_call: NA
clone_size: NA
j_call: TRBJ2-7
v_call: TRBV9
cdr3_aa: CASSVATGEQYF
cdr3_nt: TGTGCCAGCAGCGTAGCTACCGGGGAGCAGTACTTC

d_call: NA
clone_size: NA
j_call: TRBJ1-2
v_call: TRBV2
cdr3_aa: CASSEGAANYGYTF
cdr3_nt: TGTGCCAGCAGTGAAGGGGCAGCTAACTATGGCTACACCTTC

d_call: NA
clone_size: NA
j_call: TRBJ1-1
v_call: TRBV4-2
cdr3_aa: CASSPGRTENTEAFF
cdr3_nt: TGTGCCAGCAGCCCCGGGAGGACGGAGAACACTGAAGCTTTCTTT

d_call: TRBD1
clone_size: NA
j_call: TRBJ1-5
v_call: TRBV2
cdr3_aa: CASSDDRGNQPQHF
cdr3_nt: TGTGCCAGCAGTGATGACAGGGGGAATCAGCCCCAGCATTTT

d_call: NA
clone_size: NA
j_call: TRBJ1-3
v_call: TRBV6-1
cdr3_aa: CASSVVDGNTIYF
cdr3_nt: TGTGCCAGCAGTGTCGTAGATGGAAACACCATATATTTT

d_call: NA
clone_size: few
j_call: TRBJ1-3
v_call: TRBV6-6
cdr3_aa: CASSYLRTVAGNTIYF
cdr3_nt: TGTGCCAGCAGTTACCTCCGGACAGTCGCTGGAAACACCATATATTTT

d_call: TRBD1
clone_size: NA
j_call: TRBJ1-6
v_call: TRBV10-2
cdr3_aa: CASSVGQGDSPLHF
cdr3_nt: TGCGCCAGCAGTGTGGGACAGGGGGATTCACCCCTCCACTTT

d_call: NA
clone_size: NA
j_call: TRBJ2-3
v_call: TRBV6-6
cdr3_aa: CASRLTLGGDTQYF
cdr3_nt: TGTGCCAGCAGGTTGACCTTAGGGGGAGATACGCAGTATTTT

d_call: NA
clone_size: NA
j_call: TRBJ1-1
v_call: TRBV7-3
cdr3_aa: CASSLMGHKNTEAFF
cdr3_nt: TGTGCCAGCAGCTTAATGGGACACAAGAACACTGAAGCTTTCTTT

d_call: NA
clone_size: NA
j_call: TRBJ1-3
v_call: TRBV6-5
cdr3_aa: CASSSRRAPGNTIYF
cdr3_nt: TGTGCCAGCAGTTCTCGTCGAGCGCCCGGAAACACCATATATTTT

d_call: TRBD2
clone_size: NA
j_call: TRBJ2-1
v_call: TRBV6-1
cdr3_aa: CASRLAGDSYNEQFF
cdr3_nt: TGTGCCAGCAGACTAGCGGGGGACTCCTACAATGAGCAGTTCTTC

d_call: NA
clone_size: NA
j_call: TRBJ2-7
v_call: TRBV11-3
cdr3_aa: CASSQAAGANYEQYF
cdr3_nt: TGTGCCAGCAGCCAAGCTGCGGGGGCAAACTACGAGCAGTACTTC

d_call: NA
clone_size: NA
j_call: TRBJ2-2
v_call: TRBV7-9
cdr3_aa: CASSLGEWGRSNTGELFF
cdr3_nt: TGTGCCAGCAGCTTAGGGGAATGGGGCAGATCGAACACCGGGGAGCTGTTTTTT

d_call: NA
clone_size: NA
j_call: TRBJ1-1
v_call: TRBV28
cdr3_aa: CASSWSTEAFF
cdr3_nt: TGTGCCAGCAGTTGGAGCACTGAAGCTTTCTTT

d_call: TRBD1
clone_size: NA
j_call: TRBJ2-7
v_call: TRBV5-1
cdr3_aa: CASSARGTGIHEQYF
cdr3_nt: TGCGCCAGCAGCGCAAGAGGGACAGGGATCCACGAGCAGTACTTC

d_call: NA
clone_size: NA
j_call: TRBJ1-1
v_call: TRBV13
cdr3_aa: CASSLVGATEAFF
cdr3_nt: TGTGCCAGCAGCTTAGTTGGGGCTACTGAAGCTTTCTTT

d_call: NA
clone_size: few
j_call: TRBJ1-1
v_call: TRBV5-6
cdr3_aa: CASSSGLMNTEAFF
cdr3_nt: TGTGCCAGCAGCTCGGGACTTATGAACACTGAAGCTTTCTTT